This T cell receptor (beta chain) is from a study of T cells in Graves' hyperthyroidism and ophthalmopathy. This clonotype was detected ten times or more. V lost 7 bases to trimming and J lost 2 bases; unmatched junction nucleotides: 4. The CDR3 is 13 residues long. The authors took PBMCs from 10 ml fresh peripheral blood. RNA transcripts served as the template for amplifying TCR beta CDR3 regions. Initially, a first-round RT-PCR of the TCR CDR3 employed the HTBI primer set. MiXCR, applied by TCRdb to the multiplex PCR reads, yields one record per CDR3 protein. The sample lists 650,000 to 700,000 distinct CDR3 sequences; roughly 17% were seen once.

This sequence originates from a man aged 50-59 years with Graves' hyperthyroidism. Sequences were obtained from blood. This chain links TRBV12-3 or TRBV12-4 with TRBJ1-1, with 7 bases matching TRBD1. CDR3 coding DNA: TGTGCCAGCAATACAGGGGCCAACACTGAAGCTTTCTTT. It translates to CASNTGANTEAFF.